A selection of T cell receptor beta chains follows, all from one sample in a study of blood T cell repertoires in COVID-19. Libraries were prepared by immunoSEQ multiplex PCR; TCRdb keeps only in-frame clonotypes and omits some of them. The data contain some 200,000 clones, 81% of them singletons. Source material: PBMCs or T cells enriched from blood (not recorded which). All receptors derive from a woman aged 45-60 years with acute COVID-19. Both conserved end residues are part of each CDR3. Each record gives: J gene, V gene, D gene, clone size, CDR3 protein, CDR3 DNA. The D gene is left open where the match is weak. Part of the rows lack a size; the others show once, few, many or a class for expanded clones.

TRBJ1-1 | TRBV28 | TRBD1 | - | CASIPRRLGPGGLDTEAFF | TGTGCCAGCATTCCACGGCGGTTAGGTCCAGGGGGATTAGACACTGAAGCTTTCTTT
TRBJ1-5 | TRBV28 | - | - | CASSVDRYSNQPQHF | TGTGCCAGCAGTGTCGACAGGTATAGCAATCAGCCCCAGCATTTT
TRBJ2-1 | TRBV6-1 | - | - | CASSERGTYGEQFF | TGTGCCAGCAGTGAGAGGGGGACCTACGGTGAGCAGTTCTTC
TRBJ2-7 | TRBV7-2 | - | once | CASSSGRTSYEQYF | TGTGCCAGCAGCTCCGGCCGGACATCCTACGAGCAGTACTTC
TRBJ1-6 | TRBV6-5 | TRBD1 | few | CASILTGLNSPLHF | TGTGCCAGCATATTGACAGGGCTTAATTCACCCCTCCACTTT
TRBJ1-1 | TRBV7-2 | - | - | CASSLVGGAGTTEAFF | TGTGCCAGCAGCTTAGTGGGGGGGGCAGGGACCACTGAAGCTTTCTTT
TRBJ2-7 | TRBV12-2 | - | - | CASRLVLAGLTEQYF | TGTGCAAGTCGCTTAGTACTAGCGGGATTGACTGAGCAGTACTTC
TRBJ1-2 | TRBV6-2/TRBV6-3 | - | - | CASSYSTVKGYTF | TGTGCCAGCAGTTACTCGACAGTAAAAGGCTACACCTTC
TRBJ2-5 | TRBV7-2 | TRBD2 | - | CASSTSGRAPGQETQYF | TGTGCCAGCAGCACCAGCGGGAGGGCCCCCGGACAAGAGACCCAGTACTTC
TRBJ1-5 | TRBV5-8 | - | - | CASSLAWGGQPQHF | TGTGCCAGCAGCTTGGCCTGGGGGGGACAGCCCCAGCATTTT
TRBJ2-1 | TRBV19 | TRBD1 | - | CASKMTGLGYNEQFF | TGTGCCAGTAAGATGACAGGGTTAGGATACAATGAGCAGTTCTTC
TRBJ1-4 | TRBV2 | - | - | CASSEGDGLSEKLFF | TGTGCCAGCAGTGAGGGTGACGGGTTGTCTGAAAAACTGTTTTTT
TRBJ1-6 | TRBV10-3 | TRBD1 | few | CAISGTGGNSPLHF | TGTGCCATCAGTGGGACAGGGGGCAACTCACCCCTCCACTTT
TRBJ2-7 | TRBV2 | - | - | CASSEVVSGSYEQYF | TGTGCCAGCAGTGAAGTCGTTAGCGGTTCCTACGAGCAGTACTTC
TRBJ2-7 | TRBV5-1 | - | few | CASSLQLSGVIREQYF | TGCGCCAGCAGCTTGCAATTGTCGGGAGTTATCCGCGAGCAGTACTTC
TRBJ2-3 | TRBV28 | - | - | CASSSASSGVKQYF | TGTGCCAGCAGTTCCGCTTCTTCAGGGGTGAAGCAGTATTTT
TRBJ1-5 | TRBV15 | TRBD1 | once | CATSRPGQGSQPQHF | TGTGCCACCAGCAGGCCGGGACAGGGTAGTCAGCCCCAGCATTTT
TRBJ1-2 | TRBV19 | TRBD1 | - | CASSPGRGLDYGYTF | TGTGCCAGTAGCCCCGGCAGGGGGCTTGACTATGGCTACACCTTC
TRBJ1-2 | TRBV27 | - | - | CASRPPGIFGYTF | TGTGCCAGCAGGCCCCCGGGGATATTTGGCTACACCTTC
TRBJ2-3 | TRBV27 | TRBD1 | - | CASTPWGTGPQKQYF | TGTGCCAGCACCCCTTGGGGGACAGGGCCCCAAAAGCAGTATTTT
TRBJ2-5 | TRBV18 | - | - | CASSDIEGQGETQYF | TGTGCCAGCTCTGACATAGAAGGGCAGGGGGAGACCCAGTACTTC
TRBJ1-2 | TRBV20-1 | - | - | CSAEPNYGYTF | TGCAGTGCGGAGCCTAACTATGGCTACACCTTC
TRBJ1-4 | TRBV28 | TRBD1 | - | CASSFGGQGSEKLFF | TGTGCCAGCAGTTTTGGGGGACAGGGGAGTGAAAAACTGTTTTTT
TRBJ1-1 | TRBV28 | TRBD1 | - | CASSPGTGRLMNTEAFF | TGTGCCAGCAGTCCGGGGACAGGGCGGCTCATGAACACTGAAGCTTTCTTT
TRBJ1-1 | TRBV10-3 | - | few | CAISESTRHEAFF | TGTGCCATCAGTGAGTCGACTCGGCATGAAGCTTTCTTT
TRBJ1-1 | TRBV3-1/TRBV3-2 | - | - | CASSPTENTEAFF | TGTGCCAGCAGCCCGACAGAGAACACTGAAGCTTTCTTT
TRBJ2-7 | TRBV5-4 | TRBD1 | few | CASSSGTVSSEQYF | TGTGCCAGCAGCTCCGGGACAGTAAGTTCGGAGCAGTACTTC
TRBJ2-1 | TRBV7-2 | - | - | CASSTEPVGGHEQFF | TGTGCCAGCAGCACGGAGCCGGTAGGGGGTCATGAGCAGTTCTTC